This TCR beta chain was recovered during a study of blood T cell repertoires in COVID-19 (dated by TCRdb to about 2020). Turning to the overall study: Samples from collaborators originated in the United States, Italy and Spain and spanned both the acute and convalescent phases of COVID-19. Deeply sampled blood TCRbeta repertoires from subjects exposed to, actively infected with, or recovered from COVID-19 were included in the dataset. Samples came from the ongoing ImmuneRACE study (first 160 participants) plus 1,254 subjects from 6 global collaborators. The repertoires were released in a freely available public database intended as a resource for research on the immune response to SARS-CoV-2. Where HLA class I and class II types were available, the types were taken from metadata supplied by the sample provider, not from assay-based typing. A de-identified subject ID, COVID-19 status, age in years and sex were almost always included in the sample metadata. The prospective study material was composed of cDNA or gDNA derived from T cells, B-cell-depleted T cells, or PBMCs. Here is what the overall study found, with its caveats: The quantity of clinical and demographic metadata differed by source and by participant and was supplied without curation.

The collaborating institutions used their own protocols to collect whole blood in K2EDTA tubes. For TCRbeta analysis, collaborator samples were shipped as frozen whole blood, as isolated PBMCs, or as DNA extracted from either sample type. The immunoSEQ Assay, a bias-controlled multiplex PCR, was used to amplify TCRbeta CDR3 regions from genomic DNA. From the authors' description of their analysis: Within the assay, amplification of reference gene primers was used to estimate how many nucleated cells each sample contained. To quantify the absolute abundance of each unique TCRbeta CDR3 rearrangement, sequence reads were collapsed and filtered. For each sample, productive Simpson clonality was calculated by taking the square root of Simpson's diversity index across productive rearrangements. TCRdb provides this immuneACCESS table in a form limited to in-frame rearrangements. Some clones are lacking; in checked studies, under half of them reflect an unresolved V gene, and why the rest are absent is not known. V and J calls and clone size are as listed in that table; D and trimming were resolved from the DNA. Here the sample has around 200,000 clones; 80% to 90% occur a single time. 8.6% of the sample rests with the top ten.

On this clone: Its antigen is not yet known. Base qualities are not at hand, and no much larger clone is one base apart.

This TCR was sampled from a man aged 40-55 years with active or convalescent COVID-19. The sample comprised peripheral blood.

The nucleotides are TGTGCCAGCAGCTTGGAGGCGGGGCAGCCCCAGCATTTT. Its protein is CASSLEAGQPQHF. The sequence joins TRBV5-4 to TRBJ1-5; the D gene cannot be resolved reliably. The germline V gene encodes CDR1 SGHNT and CDR2 YYREEE (reference sequence). V and J are truncated by 0 bases and 7 bases respectively, leaving an intervening sequence of 8 bases. From the cysteine up to the phenylalanine, the CDR3 has a length of 13 residues. CDR3 DNA only is kept here, 39 bases in frame from base 1.